This passage covers 20 T cell receptor beta chains from one sample sequenced in a study of T-cell reconstitution after alpha-beta-depleted transplantation in children. During its preparation, the TCRbeta library received unique molecular identifiers. TCRdb re-called the PCR reads through MiXCR, storing one row per CDR3 protein. The sample lists some 80,000 distinct CDR3 sequences; around 18% were seen once. Sequencing was performed on PBMCs, mostly from graft donor cells, taken 360 days after TCRalphabeta/CD19-depleted stem cell transplant. These receptors all stem from a male patient aged 2-9 years who had a stem cell transplant for acute lymphoblastic leukemia, so the T cells may come from the graft donor.

The sample holds a few counts of this clonotype. J is TRBJ2-2 and V is TRBV5-1, with 13 bases matching TRBD2. The CDR3 extends over 15 amino acids. Germline loops: CDR1 SGHRS, CDR2 YFSETQ. The junction had 4 bases not matched to a gene; V was cut back by 5 bases and J by 6 bases. In DNA, the CDR3 is TGCGCCAGCAGGCCGGGACTAGCGGGACCCGGGGAGCTGTTTTTT. It encodes CASRPGLAGPGELFF.

This chain uses TRBV20-1 with TRBJ1-2; 9 nucleotides match TRBD1. This CDR3 has 14 amino acids. Per germline, CDR1 DFQATT and CDR2 SNEGSKA (reference sequence). Trimming cost V 3 bases and J 1 base; bases outside gene matches: 3. CDR3: CSARKDRGNYGYTF. CDR3 coding DNA: TGCAGTGCTAGGAAGGACAGGGGTAACTATGGCTACACCTTC.

The table lists this clonotype with a few counts. The chain joins TRBV11-2 to TRBJ1-4; no reliable D call. V lost 1 base and J lost 4, with 7 bases in between. Germline assignment: CDR1 SGHAT and CDR2 FQNNGV. The length of the CDR3 is 14 residues. Here the CDR3 reads CASSLGPLNEKLFF. DNA for the CDR3: TGTGCCAGCAGCTTAGGACCGCTTAATGAAAAACTGTTTTTT.

The chain employs TRBV5-1 and TRBJ2-1; D may be TRBD2 (5 bases). V dropped 0 bases and J dropped 6 bases, with 22 bases sitting between them. The CDR3 is made up of 18 amino acids. Germline V gene data show CDR1 as SGHRS and CDR2 as YFSETQ. CDR3 protein: CASSLESPMVGVGNEQFF. Here the CDR3 DNA reads TGCGCCAGCAGCTTGGAATCTCCTATGGTGGGAGTGGGCAATGAGCAGTTCTTC.

This clonotype turned up a few times. V gene TRBV11-2 combines with J gene TRBJ2-1, with TRBD2 identical over 8 bases. This CDR3 region has 16 residues. Trimming cost V 1 base and J 1 base; bases outside gene matches: 3. Germline CDR1 and CDR2: SGHAT and FQNNGV. The CDR3 spells CASSLGAGASYNEQFF. The CDR3 DNA follows: TGTGCCAGCAGCTTAGGAGCGGGAGCTTCCTACAATGAGCAGTTCTTC.

This chain joins TRBV5-6 and TRBJ2-3; D not resolved. Trimming stripped 4 bases from V and 1 base from J, with 10 bases between. The CDR3 extends over 14 amino acids. Germline-derived CDR1 and CDR2 are SGHDT and YYEEEE. In nucleotides, the CDR3 is TGTGCCAGCAGCCCGGACCCTCGCACAGATACGCAGTATTTT. Its translation: CASSPDPRTDTQYF. Filled out from reference TRBV5-6 and TRBJ2-3, the complete variable domain reads DAGVTQSPTHLIKTRGQQVTLRCSPKSGHDTVSWYQQALGQGPQFIFQYYEEEERQRGNFPDRFSGHQFPNYSSELNVNALLLGDSALYLCASSPDPRTDTQYFGPGTRLTVL.

This clonotype was seen a few times. The chain carries TRBV6-1 and TRBJ1-2, with D unclear. Germline V lookup: CDR1 MNHNS, CDR2 SASEGT. Trimming removed 6 bases at V and 0 bases at J, with 11 bases between. This CDR3 has 14 amino acids. CDR3 in amino acids: CASSIRKTNYGYTF. CDR3 in DNA: TGTGCCAGCAGCATCAGGAAGACTAACTATGGCTACACCTTC.

This clonotype was picked up a small number of times. V and J are TRBV5-1 and TRBJ2-2, with D perhaps TRBD1 (5 bases). Germline loops: CDR1 SGHRS, CDR2 YFSETQ. The CDR3 contains 15 residues. The V gene lost 0 bases and the J gene lost 0 bases, with 6 bases spanning the gap. This CDR3 is CASSLGQTNTGELFF. DNA for the CDR3: TGCGCCAGCAGCTTGGGACAGACGAACACCGGGGAGCTGTTTTTT.

The chain has TRBV7-9 and TRBJ1-1; TRBD1 is a possible D gene (5 bases). Per the germline V gene, CDR1 is SEHNR and CDR2 is FQNEAQ (reference sequence). The CDR3 has 13 residues. Trimming took 1 base from V and 7 from J, leaving 10 bases between them. The DNA for the CDR3 is TGTGCCAGCAGCTTAGGTTGGCAGGGTGAAGCTTTCTTT. Translation gives CASSLGWQGEAFF.

The sample holds a few counts of this clonotype. The chain recombines TRBV5-1 with TRBJ2-2; 11 positions agree with TRBD2. The J segment lost 6 bases and the V segment lost 0 bases, leaving 4 bases of the junction unmatched. Germline V gene sequence: CDR1 SGHRS, CDR2 YFSETQ. The CDR3 sequence is 16 residues long. The DNA for the CDR3 is TGCGCCAGCAGCTTGGCCCTAGCGGGAGGACCCGGGGAGCTGTTTTTT. The encoded protein is CASSLALAGGPGELFF.

This clonotype was counted only a few times. The V and J genes are TRBV19 and TRBJ2-1, with 10 bases that match TRBD2. Germline trimming cut 6 bases from V and 10 bases from J; bases unmatched to any gene: 9. From germline, CDR1 is LNHDA and CDR2 SQIVND (reference sequence). The CDR3 covers 14 residues. This CDR3 reads CASRAVAGGREQFF. CDR3 DNA: TGTGCCAGTAGGGCGGTAGCGGGAGGTCGGGAGCAGTTCTTC.

This chain joins TRBV4-2 and TRBJ1-1; no reliable D call. Germline V gene lookup returns CDR1 LGHNA and CDR2 YNFKEQ. The CDR3 contains 14 residues. V was trimmed by 2 bases and J by 3 bases, leaving 10 bases between them. This chain's CDR3 is CASSQTGSDTEAFF. CDR3 bases: TGTGCCAGCAGCCAAACGGGCAGTGACACTGAAGCTTTCTTT.

The V gene is TRBV20-1, the J gene TRBJ2-1; D ambiguous. The CDR3 has 14 residues. From germline, CDR1 is DFQATT and CDR2 SNEGSKA (reference sequence). Trimming shortened V by 3 bases and J by 7 bases, and 16 bases separated the two germline ends. The CDR3, as DNA: TGCAGTGCTAGGAGGCTGTCGCTGGCTAATGAGCAGTTCTTC. Protein: CSARRLSLANEQFF.

This clonotype was detected a few times. The rearrangement links TRBV5-8 to TRBJ1-3; the D gene is possibly TRBD1 (5 bases). V lost 3 bases, J lost 0 bases, and 7 bases lay in between. CDR3 length equals 14 residues. Germline V gives CDR1 SGHTS, CDR2 YDEGEE. The CDR3 here is CASSSDNSGNTIYF. In DNA form, the CDR3 reads TGTGCCAGCAGCTCGGACAACTCTGGAAACACCATATATTTT.

The rearrangement uses TRBV24-1 and TRBJ2-7; D is uncertain. The length of the CDR3 is 13 residues. Germline V CDR1 and CDR2: KGHDR, SFDVKD. Trimming took 8 bases from V and 0 from J, leaving 10 bases between them. The CDR3 sequence is CATNWACSYEQYF. Written as DNA, the CDR3 is TGTGCCACCAATTGGGCCTGCTCCTACGAGCAGTACTTC.

V is TRBV7-9 and J is TRBJ1-1; D possibly corresponds to TRBD1 (5 bases). V lost 5 bases, J lost 1 base, and 8 bases lay in between. From germline, CDR1 is SEHNR and CDR2 FQNEAQ (reference sequence). The CDR3 is 13 amino acids. CDR3 sequence: CASSITGNTEAFF. As DNA, the CDR3 is TGTGCCAGCAGCATTACAGGGAACACTGAAGCTTTCTTT.

This chain uses TRBV11-3 with TRBJ2-3; TRBD2 aligns across 8 bases. Trimming cost V 8 bases and J 11 bases; bases outside gene matches: 9. CDR1 and CDR2 from the germline V gene are SGHNT and YENEEA. The length of the CDR3 is 12 residues. The DNA for the CDR3 is TGTGCCAGCCGACAGCTAGCGGGTGAGCAGTATTTT. Translation gives CASRQLAGEQYF.

The V gene is TRBV12-3 or TRBV12-4, the J gene TRBJ2-3; a weak D match, TRBD1 (6 bases). The CDR3 spans 15 residues. V lost 7 bases and J 5 bases, leaving 19 bases between the germline ends. DNA of the CDR3: TGTGCCAGCACCCTGGCAGGGGCGCTCGTAGATACGCAGTATTTT. Its translation: CASTLAGALVDTQYF.

There are a few counts of this clonotype. This chain links TRBV5-1 with TRBJ2-1; TRBD2 matches at 15 bases. Germline V gene sequence: CDR1 SGHRS, CDR2 YFSETQ. The V segment lost 0 bases and the J segment 7 bases; nucleotides outside the gene matches: 5. This CDR3 comprises 17 residues. The CDR3 loop reads CASSLEGLAGGRNEQFF. Here the CDR3 DNA reads TGCGCCAGCAGCTTGGAAGGACTAGCGGGAGGGAGAAATGAGCAGTTCTTC.

The rearrangement links TRBV6-5 to TRBJ2-5, with unresolved D. The CDR3 is 15 amino acids. CDR1 and CDR2 from the germline V gene are MNHEY and SVGAGI. Trimming pared 4 bases from V and 5 bases from J, leaving 17 bases between. The CDR3 protein is CASSSPWIESETQYF. Written as DNA, the CDR3 is TGTGCCAGCAGTTCCCCTTGGATTGAGTCGGAGACCCAGTACTTC.